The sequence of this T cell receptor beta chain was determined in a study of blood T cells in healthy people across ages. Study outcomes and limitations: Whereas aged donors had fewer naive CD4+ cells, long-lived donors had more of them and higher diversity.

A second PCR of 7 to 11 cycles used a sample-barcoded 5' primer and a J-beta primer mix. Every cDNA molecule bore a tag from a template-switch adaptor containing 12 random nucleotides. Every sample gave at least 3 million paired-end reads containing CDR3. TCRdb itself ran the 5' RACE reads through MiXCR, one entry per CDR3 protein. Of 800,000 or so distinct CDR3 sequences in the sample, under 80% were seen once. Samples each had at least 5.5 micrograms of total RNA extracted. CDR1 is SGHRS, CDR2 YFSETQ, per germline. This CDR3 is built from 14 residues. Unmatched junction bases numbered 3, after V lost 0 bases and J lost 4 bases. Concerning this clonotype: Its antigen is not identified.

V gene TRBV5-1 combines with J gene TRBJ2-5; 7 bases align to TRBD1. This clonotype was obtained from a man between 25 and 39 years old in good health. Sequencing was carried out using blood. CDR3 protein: CASSLDAGGETQYF. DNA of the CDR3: TGCGCCAGCAGCTTGGATGCAGGGGGAGAGACCCAGTACTTC.